The clone carrying this T cell receptor (beta chain) was seen only once. Its specificity is unknown. This entry is derived from a study of OX40 agonist ivuxolimab in advanced cancers. The overall study: As their treatment, patients were administered ivuxolimab, an agonistic anti-OX40 (CD134) antibody. Regarding the study as a whole: The study observed clonal expansion of CD4+ and CD8+ blood T cells by week 6 at 0.1 to 3.0 mg/kg.

The assay was immunoSEQ multiplex PCR, and TCRdb's table has in-frame clones only and misses some. The sample contains about 30,000 clones, more than 75% of which appear only once. Per the germline V gene, CDR1 is LGHNA and CDR2 is YSLEER. The CDR3 contains 15 residues. V lost 3 bases and J 2 bases, leaving 14 bases between the germline ends. J is TRBJ2-7 and V is TRBV4-3; D is possibly TRBD1 (6 bases). The source was CD4+ or CD8+ T cells sorted from blood, collected in a trial of the OX40 agonist ivuxolimab. The TCR was taken from an adult with an advanced solid tumor such as melanoma, head and neck, liver or kidney cancer. The CDR3 coding sequence is TGCGCCAGCAGCCAGGGTACAGGGTCCCCCTACGAGCAGTACTTC. This sequence encodes CASSQGTGSPYEQYF.